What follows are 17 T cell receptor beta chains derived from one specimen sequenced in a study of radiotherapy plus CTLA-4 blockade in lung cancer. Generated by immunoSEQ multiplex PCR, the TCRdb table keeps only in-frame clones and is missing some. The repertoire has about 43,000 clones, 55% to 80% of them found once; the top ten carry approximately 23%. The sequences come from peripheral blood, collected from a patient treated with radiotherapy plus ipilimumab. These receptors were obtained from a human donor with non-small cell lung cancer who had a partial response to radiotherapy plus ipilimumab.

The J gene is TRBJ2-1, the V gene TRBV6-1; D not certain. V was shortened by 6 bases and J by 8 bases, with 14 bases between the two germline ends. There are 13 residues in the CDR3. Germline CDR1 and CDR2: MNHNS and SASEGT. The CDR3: CASSQARSHEQFF. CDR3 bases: TGTGCCAGCAGCCAGGCCAGATCTCATGAGCAGTTCTTC.

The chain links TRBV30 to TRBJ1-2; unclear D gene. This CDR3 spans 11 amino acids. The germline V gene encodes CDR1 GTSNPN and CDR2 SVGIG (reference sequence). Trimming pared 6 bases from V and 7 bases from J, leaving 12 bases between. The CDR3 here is CACGPGGGYTF. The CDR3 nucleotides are TGTGCCTGTGGGCCCGGAGGTGGCTACACCTTC.

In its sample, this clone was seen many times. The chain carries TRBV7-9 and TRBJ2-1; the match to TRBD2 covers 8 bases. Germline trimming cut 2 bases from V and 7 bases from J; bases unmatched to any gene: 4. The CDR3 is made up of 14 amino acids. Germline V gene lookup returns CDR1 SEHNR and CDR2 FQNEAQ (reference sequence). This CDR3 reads CASSLQAGANEQFF. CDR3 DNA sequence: TGTGCCAGCAGCTTACAAGCGGGAGCGAATGAGCAGTTCTTC.

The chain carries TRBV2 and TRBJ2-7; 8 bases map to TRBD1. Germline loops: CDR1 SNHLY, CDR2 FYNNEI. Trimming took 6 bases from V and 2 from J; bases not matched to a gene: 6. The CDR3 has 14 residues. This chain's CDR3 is CASRTGQATYEQYF. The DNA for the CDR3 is TGTGCCAGCAGAACGGGACAGGCCACCTACGAGCAGTACTTC.

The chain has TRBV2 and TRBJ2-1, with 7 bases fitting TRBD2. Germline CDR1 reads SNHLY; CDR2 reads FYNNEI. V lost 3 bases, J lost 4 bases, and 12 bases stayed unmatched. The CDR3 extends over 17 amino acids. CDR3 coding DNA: TGTGCCAGCAGTGATATACTAGCGATGGGGACTTACAATGAGCAGTTCTTC. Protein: CASSDILAMGTYNEQFF.

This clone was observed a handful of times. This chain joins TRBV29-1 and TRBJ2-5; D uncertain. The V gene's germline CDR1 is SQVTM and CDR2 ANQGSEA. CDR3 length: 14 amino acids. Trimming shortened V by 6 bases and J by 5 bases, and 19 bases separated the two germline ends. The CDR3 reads CSVSHSPQAETQYF. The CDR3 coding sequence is TGCAGCGTGTCACATTCTCCCCAAGCGGAGACCCAGTACTTC.

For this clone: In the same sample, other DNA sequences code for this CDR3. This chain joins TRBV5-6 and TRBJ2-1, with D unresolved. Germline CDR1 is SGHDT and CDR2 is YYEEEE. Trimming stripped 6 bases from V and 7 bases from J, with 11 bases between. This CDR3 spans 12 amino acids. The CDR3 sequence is CASTQRRNEQFF. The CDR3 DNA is TGTGCCAGCACTCAACGGAGAAATGAGCAGTTCTTC.

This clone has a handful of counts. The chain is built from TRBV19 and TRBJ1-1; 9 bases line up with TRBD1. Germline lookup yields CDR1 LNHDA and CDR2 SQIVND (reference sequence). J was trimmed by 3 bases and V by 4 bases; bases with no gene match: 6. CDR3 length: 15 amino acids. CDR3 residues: CASSTLGTGHTEAFF. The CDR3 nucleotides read TGTGCCAGTAGTACCCTAGGGACAGGGCACACTGAAGCTTTCTTT. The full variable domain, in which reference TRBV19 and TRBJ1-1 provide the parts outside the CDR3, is DGGITQSPKYLFRKEGQNVTLSCEQNLNHDAMYWYRQDPGQGLRLIYYSQIVNDFQKGDIAEGYSVSREKKESFPLTVTSAQKNPTAFYLCASSTLGTGHTEAFFGQGTRLTVV.

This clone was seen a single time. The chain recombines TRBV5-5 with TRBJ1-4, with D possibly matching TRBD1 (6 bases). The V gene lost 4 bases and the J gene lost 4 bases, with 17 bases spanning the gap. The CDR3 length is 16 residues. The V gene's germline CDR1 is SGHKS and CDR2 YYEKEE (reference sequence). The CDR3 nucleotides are TGTGCCAGCAGCCCAGAAGCAGGGGCGGGTAATGAAAAACTGTTTTTT. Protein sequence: CASSPEAGAGNEKLFF. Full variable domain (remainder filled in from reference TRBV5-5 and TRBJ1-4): DAGVTQSPTHLIKTRGQQVTLRCSPISGHKSVSWYQQVLGQGPQFIFQYYEKEERGRGNFPDRFSARQFPNYSSELNVNALLLGDSALYLCASSPEAGAGNEKLFFGSGTQLSVL.

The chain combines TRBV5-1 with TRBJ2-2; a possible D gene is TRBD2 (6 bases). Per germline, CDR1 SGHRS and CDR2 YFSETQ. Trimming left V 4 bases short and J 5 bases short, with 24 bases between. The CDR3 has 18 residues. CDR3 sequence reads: CASSLSGPSGLTTGELFF. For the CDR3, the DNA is TGCGCCAGCAGCCTTTCGGGCCCCAGCGGGCTGACGACCGGGGAGCTGTTTTTT.

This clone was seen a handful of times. The CDR3 loop reads CASREVYMNTEAFF. The DNA of the CDR3 is TGTGCCAGTAGGGAGGTCTACATGAACACTGAAGCTTTCTTT. This chain joins TRBV19 and TRBJ1-1; no reliable D call. The CDR3 runs to 14 residues. Trimming removed 6 bases at V and 0 bases at J, with 11 bases between. Germline V gene sequence: CDR1 LNHDA, CDR2 SQIVND (reference sequence).

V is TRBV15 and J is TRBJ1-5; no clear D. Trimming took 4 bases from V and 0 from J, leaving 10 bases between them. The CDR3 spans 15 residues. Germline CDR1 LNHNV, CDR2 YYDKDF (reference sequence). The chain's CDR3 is CATSTGMLSNQPQHF. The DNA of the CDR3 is TGTGCCACCAGCACCGGGATGCTTAGCAATCAGCCCCAGCATTTT.

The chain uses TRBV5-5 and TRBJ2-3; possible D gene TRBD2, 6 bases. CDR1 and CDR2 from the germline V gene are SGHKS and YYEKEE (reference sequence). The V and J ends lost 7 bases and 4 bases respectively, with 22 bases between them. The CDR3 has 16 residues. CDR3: CASYPGRGLGADTQYF. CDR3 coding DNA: TGTGCCAGCTACCCGGGACGGGGGTTAGGCGCAGATACGCAGTATTTT.

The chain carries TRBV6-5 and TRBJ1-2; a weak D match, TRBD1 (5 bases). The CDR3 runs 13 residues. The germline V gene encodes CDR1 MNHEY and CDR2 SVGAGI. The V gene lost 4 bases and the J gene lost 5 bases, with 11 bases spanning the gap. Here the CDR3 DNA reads TGTGCCAGCAGTTTCCAGGGAGGATATGGCTACACCTTC. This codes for CASSFQGGYGYTF.

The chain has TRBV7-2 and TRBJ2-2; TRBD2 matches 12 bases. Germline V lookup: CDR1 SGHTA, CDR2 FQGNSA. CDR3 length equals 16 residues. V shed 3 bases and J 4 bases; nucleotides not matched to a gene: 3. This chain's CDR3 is CASSFGLAGSTGELFF. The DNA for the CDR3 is TGTGCCAGCAGCTTCGGACTAGCGGGGAGCACCGGGGAGCTGTTTTTT.

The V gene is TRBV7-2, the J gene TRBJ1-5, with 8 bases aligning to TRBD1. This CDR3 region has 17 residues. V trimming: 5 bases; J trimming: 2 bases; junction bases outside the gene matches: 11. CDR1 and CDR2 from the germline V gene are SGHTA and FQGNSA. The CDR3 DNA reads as TGTGCCAGCAGCACGACTCCTTTGACAGGGGGCAATCAGCCCCAGCATTTT. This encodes CASSTTPLTGGNQPQHF.

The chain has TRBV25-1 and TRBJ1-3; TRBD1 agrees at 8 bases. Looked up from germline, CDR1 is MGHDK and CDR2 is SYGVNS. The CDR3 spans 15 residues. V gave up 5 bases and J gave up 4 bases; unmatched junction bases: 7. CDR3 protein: CASSPTGGGGNTIYF. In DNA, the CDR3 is TGTGCCAGCAGTCCCACAGGGGGAGGCGGAAACACCATATATTTT.